The next 3 T cell receptor beta chains were all read from a single sample in a study of blood T cell repertoires in COVID-19. Produced via immunoSEQ multiplex PCR; TCRdb's table is partial and in-frame only. This table holds 150,000 to 200,000 clones, 85% found once. Sequenced sample: peripheral blood. All receptors come from a woman of 80 years or more with COVID-19, enrolled during active disease.

V is TRBV5-4 and J is TRBJ1-1; possibly TRBD1 for D (6 bases). The CDR3 contains 14 residues. Deletions cut 2 bases from V and 0 bases from J, with 8 bases between. Germline V gene lookup returns CDR1 SGHNT and CDR2 YYREEE (reference sequence). The CDR3 region has the DNA TGTGCCAGCAGCTTTGGGACAATGAACACTGAAGCTTTCTTT. This encodes CASSFGTMNTEAFF.

This chain links TRBV3-1 (or the pseudogene TRBV3-2) with TRBJ2-5, with D maybe TRBD2 (6 bases). The CDR3 has 16 amino acids. V lost 6 bases and J 2 bases, leaving 19 bases between the germline ends. Germline V gene sequence: CDR1 LGHDT, CDR2 YNNKEL (reference sequence). The CDR3 DNA reads TGTGCCAGCAGTCCTATGGAGGGAGACTTGCAAGAGACCCAGTACTTC. This encodes CASSPMEGDLQETQYF.

The V call is TRBV9, the J call TRBJ1-3; D not certain. The germline CDR1 and CDR2 sequences are SGDLS and YYNGEE. The CDR3 is 14 amino acids. V dropped 0 bases and J dropped 10 bases, with 14 bases sitting between them. The CDR3 protein is CASSVARGVRTIYF. The CDR3 coding sequence is TGTGCCAGCAGCGTAGCTAGAGGAGTCCGGACCATATATTTT.